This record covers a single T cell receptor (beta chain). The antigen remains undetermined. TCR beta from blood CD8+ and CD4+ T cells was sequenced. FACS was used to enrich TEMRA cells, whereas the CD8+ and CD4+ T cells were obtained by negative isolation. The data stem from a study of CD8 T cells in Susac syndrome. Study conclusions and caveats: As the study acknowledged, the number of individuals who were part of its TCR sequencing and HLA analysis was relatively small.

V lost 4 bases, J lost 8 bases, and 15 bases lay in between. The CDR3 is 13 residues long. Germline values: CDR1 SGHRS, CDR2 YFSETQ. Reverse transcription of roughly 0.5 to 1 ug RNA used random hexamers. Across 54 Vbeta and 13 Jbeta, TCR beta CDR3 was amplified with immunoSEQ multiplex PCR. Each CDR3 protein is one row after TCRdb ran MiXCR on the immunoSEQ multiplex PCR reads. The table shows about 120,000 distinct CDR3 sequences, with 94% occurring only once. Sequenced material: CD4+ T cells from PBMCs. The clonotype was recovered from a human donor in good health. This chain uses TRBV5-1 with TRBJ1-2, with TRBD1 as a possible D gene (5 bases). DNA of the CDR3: TGCGCCAGCAGCCAGGACGGGGCGTGGGGCTACACCTTC. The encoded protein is CASSQDGAWGYTF.